These 26 T cell receptor beta chains were all obtained from the same sample, sequenced in a study of response to subunit inactivated influenza vaccine. TCRdb re-called the RT-PCR reads with MiXCR, one entry per CDR3 protein. In the table there are about 480,000 distinct CDR3 sequences, about 10% of which are singletons. The specimen comprised PBMCs from blood, sampled about 6 weeks after vaccination. The receptors were gathered from a man aged 50 to 60 who received an inactivated influenza vaccine.

This clonotype was seen a few times. The chain uses TRBV7-3 and TRBJ2-1; no clear D gene. The CDR3 is made up of 13 amino acids. Trimming removed 5 bases at V and 5 bases at J, with 10 bases between. Germline loops: CDR1 SGHTA, CDR2 FQGTGA. CDR3 region: CASSGRINNEQFF. DNA of the CDR3: TGTGCCAGCAGCGGACGCATAAACAATGAGCAGTTCTTC.

This clonotype was recorded at least ten times. V gene TRBV11-2 combines with J gene TRBJ2-7, with a weak D call TRBD2 (7 bases). In germline, CDR1 is SGHAT, CDR2 FQNNGV. This CDR3 spans 18 amino acids. V lost 5 bases and J 4 bases, leaving 27 bases between the germline ends. In DNA, the CDR3 is TGTGCCAGCAGCCAAGACCGCTTCTCGGGGGGCCCCCCTTACGAGCAGTACTTC. Its protein is CASSQDRFSGGPPYEQYF.

The CDR3 nucleotides read TGTGCCAGCGGGGCAGGGGGTTACACCATATATTTT. This sequence encodes CASGAGGYTIYF. The chain uses TRBV2 and TRBJ1-3; 7 nucleotides align to TRBD1. The germline V gene encodes CDR1 SNHLY and CDR2 FYNNEI. The V segment lost 8 bases and the J segment 8 bases; nucleotides outside the gene matches: 6. The CDR3 length is 12 residues.

This clonotype was seen at least ten times. The chain links TRBV7-2 to TRBJ1-2, with TRBD1 as a possible D gene (5 bases). Trimming stripped 2 bases from V and 2 bases from J, with 9 bases between. The CDR3 is 14 residues long. The germline V gene has CDR1 SGHTA and CDR2 FQGNSA. CDR3 region: CASSLQGANYGYTF. The CDR3 nucleotides are TGTGCCAGCAGCTTACAGGGAGCCAACTATGGCTACACCTTC.

This clonotype was found a few times. The chain has TRBV10-3 and TRBJ2-7; 7 bases match TRBD1. The J segment lost 5 bases and the V segment lost 11 bases, leaving 9 bases of the junction unmatched. Germline loops: CDR1 ENHRY, CDR2 SYGVKD. The CDR3 length is 12 residues. The CDR3 is CAPLRTGDEQYF. CDR3 in DNA: TGTGCCCCCCTGCGGACAGGCGACGAGCAGTACTTC.

This clonotype showed up many times. The chain joins TRBV10-3 to TRBJ1-3, with D possibly matching TRBD1 (5 bases). V gave up 0 bases and J gave up 0 bases, with 12 bases separating them. Germline-derived CDR1 and CDR2 are ENHRY and SYGVKD. The CDR3 runs to 17 residues. The CDR3, as DNA: TGTGCCATCAGTGAGTCGCCGACAGTGCTCTCTGGAAACACCATATATTTT. It specifies CAISESPTVLSGNTIYF.

This clonotype has more than one count but fewer than ten. The rearrangement joins TRBV6-5 to TRBJ1-6; the D is unclear. Germline V gives CDR1 MNHEY, CDR2 SVGAGI. The CDR3 is made up of 14 amino acids. The V end was cut by 4 bases, the J end by 5 bases, with 9 bases between. For the CDR3, the DNA is TGTGCCAGCAGTTTTGCGGAGAATAATTCACCCCTCCACTTT. This gives the protein CASSFAENNSPLHF.

The chain carries TRBV7-9 and TRBJ2-3; possible D gene TRBD2, 7 bases. This CDR3 has 14 residues. V was pared by 7 bases and J by 4 bases, with 15 bases between. The germline V gene has CDR1 SEHNR and CDR2 FQNEAQ (reference sequence). Written as DNA, the CDR3 is TGTGCCAGCATCATAACAGGGAGGGCAGATACGCAGTATTTT. Residues: CASIITGRADTQYF.

This clonotype has just a few counts. The rearrangement links TRBV15 to TRBJ2-3, with D unresolved. This CDR3 is built from 14 residues. Trimming removed 6 bases at V and 1 base at J, with 11 bases between. Looked up from germline, CDR1 is LNHNV and CDR2 is YYDKDF (reference sequence). The CDR3 DNA reads TGTGCCACCAGTTACGTGTTTGGCACAGATACGCAGTATTTT. As protein: CATSYVFGTDTQYF.

This clonotype was observed a few times. J is TRBJ2-5 and V is TRBV12-3 or TRBV12-4, with a tentative D call TRBD2 (6 bases). This CDR3 spans 15 amino acids. Trimming shortened V by 3 bases and J by 6 bases, and 17 bases separated the two germline ends. For the CDR3, the DNA is TGTGCCAGCAGTTTCGTGCCCGGGAGTGGGAAGACCCAGTACTTC. Translated, it gives CASSFVPGSGKTQYF.

The gene calls are TRBV7-2 and TRBJ1-1, with a weak D call TRBD1 (5 bases). The germline CDR1 and CDR2 sequences are SGHTA and FQGNSA. The CDR3 is 16 amino acids. The ends were cut back, 5 bases at V and 2 bases at J, with 18 bases in the middle. CDR3 sequence (DNA): TGTGCCAGCAGCCCATGGGGACGGGGGGTTAACACTGAAGCTTTCTTT. As protein: CASSPWGRGVNTEAFF. The full variable domain, its missing parts supplied by reference TRBV7-2 and TRBJ1-1, is GAGVSQSPSNKVTEKGKDVELRCDPISGHTALYWYRQSLGQGLEFLIYFQGNSAPDKSGLPSDRFSAERTGGSVSTLTIQRTQQEDSAVYLCASSPWGRGVNTEAFFGQGTRLTVV.

The genes are TRBV20-1 and TRBJ2-7, with D possibly called TRBD1 or TRBD2 (6 bases each). The CDR3 is 14 amino acids. CDR1 DFQATT and CDR2 SNEGSKA come from the germline V gene (reference sequence). V dropped 3 bases and J dropped 0 bases, with 12 bases sitting between them. The CDR3 DNA is TGCAGTGCTAGGCCGGGGGCAAGCTCCTACGAGCAGTACTTC. It yields the protein CSARPGASSYEQYF.

CDR3 bases: TGCGCCAGCAGCCGAGGGGGAGGAAGCAATGAGCAGTTCTTC. Encoded protein: CASSRGGGSNEQFF. This rearrangement joins TRBV4-1 to TRBJ2-1; D could derive from TRBD1 or TRBD2 (6 bases each). V was trimmed by 4 bases and J by 6 bases, leaving 13 bases between them. CDR1 MGHRA and CDR2 YSYEKL come from the germline V gene. This CDR3 region has 14 residues.

The V call is TRBV5-1, the J call TRBJ2-5, with D tentatively TRBD1 (5 bases). The V end was cut by 0 bases, the J end by 4 bases, with 13 bases between. The germline V gene has CDR1 SGHRS and CDR2 YFSETQ. The CDR3 runs 15 residues. CDR3 DNA: TGCGCCAGCAGCTTGGTTAGGGGCCAGGGAGAGACCCAGTACTTC. This gives the protein CASSLVRGQGETQYF.

The V and J genes are TRBV7-2 and TRBJ2-1, with unresolved D. Trimming took off 11 bases at V and 5 bases at J, with 13 bases between the two ends. CDR3 length: 12 residues. CDR1 and CDR2 from the germline V gene are SGHTA and FQGNSA. This CDR3 reads CASALSHNEQFF. The CDR3, as DNA: TGTGCCTCCGCGCTTTCCCACAATGAGCAGTTCTTC.

The chain joins TRBV5-1 to TRBJ1-1; perhaps TRBD1 as D (5 bases). Germline V gene sequence: CDR1 SGHRS, CDR2 YFSETQ. The ends were cut back, 2 bases at V and 6 bases at J, with 23 bases in the middle. The CDR3 runs 17 residues. The CDR3 DNA sequence: TGCGCCAGCAGCTTACGTGAGTCCGGTTGGGGGGGACCTGAAGCTTTCTTT. This translates into CASSLRESGWGGPEAFF. The full variable domain, with the rest looked up from reference TRBV5-1 and TRBJ1-1, is KAGVTQTPRYLIKTRGQQVTLSCSPISGHRSVSWYQQTPGQGLQFLFEYFSETQRNKGNFPGRFSGRQFSNSRSEMNVSTLELGDSALYLCASSLRESGWGGPEAFFGQGTRLTVV.

This CDR3 reads CATSRDSGTGNGLFF. Written as DNA, the CDR3 is TGTGCCACCAGCAGAGATAGCGGGACAGGGAACGGTCTGTTTTTT. This chain uses TRBV15 with TRBJ1-4; 9 bases align to TRBD1. This CDR3 has 15 residues. Germline V gene sequence: CDR1 LNHNV, CDR2 YYDKDF (reference sequence). J lost 14 bases, V lost 0 bases, and 10 bases had no gene match.

The gene calls are TRBV5-1 and TRBJ2-1; perhaps TRBD2 as D (5 bases). Trimming left V 2 bases short and J 8 bases short, with 14 bases between. The CDR3 loop spans 14 amino acids. The V gene's germline CDR1 is SGHRS and CDR2 YFSETQ. CDR3 bases: TGCGCCAGCAGCTTAGGAGGAAGCGTTTATGAGCAGTTCTTC. This codes for CASSLGGSVYEQFF.

In this sample, this clonotype turned up many times. The J gene is TRBJ2-7, the V gene TRBV29-1, with 7 bases aligning to TRBD1. The length of the CDR3 is 13 residues. V was pared by 0 bases and J by 6 bases, with 5 bases of the junction left unmatched. CDR1 and CDR2 (germline): SQVTM, ANQGSEA. The DNA for the CDR3 is TGCAGCGTTGAAGAAACTCAGGGGGTCGAGCAGTACTTC. Protein sequence: CSVEETQGVEQYF.

V gene TRBV7-9 combines with J gene TRBJ2-3, with D possibly being TRBD1 (6 bases). Germline CDR1 SEHNR, CDR2 FQNEAQ (reference sequence). V dropped 4 bases and J dropped 3 bases, with 14 bases sitting between them. The CDR3 has 15 residues. The CDR3 spells CASSSSQGRTDTQYF. The CDR3 coding sequence is TGTGCCAGCAGCTCCTCACAGGGAAGGACAGATACGCAGTATTTT.

Ten or more counts support this clonotype. The genes are TRBV5-6 and TRBJ2-5; 10 positions agree with TRBD1. Germline CDR1 is SGHDT and CDR2 is YYEEEE. The CDR3 spans 13 residues. The ends lost 4 bases at V and 5 bases at J; junction bases unmatched: 2. CDR3 sequence: CASSLDRGETQYF. CDR3 coding DNA: TGTGCCAGCAGCCTGGACAGGGGGGAGACCCAGTACTTC.

This chain links TRBV6-5 with TRBJ2-7, with 7 nucleotides matching TRBD1. Trimming took 2 bases from V and 0 from J; bases not matched to a gene: 4. This CDR3 contains 15 residues. Per germline, CDR1 MNHEY and CDR2 SVGAGI. The CDR3 loop is CASSYGTVSSYEQYF. The CDR3 DNA follows: TGTGCCAGCAGTTACGGGACAGTGAGCTCCTACGAGCAGTACTTC.

This chain joins TRBV20-1 and TRBJ2-5; 12 bases fit TRBD2. CDR1 is DFQATT and CDR2 is SNEGSKA in the germline V gene (reference sequence). CDR3 length: 16 residues. V dropped 5 bases and J dropped 3; count of bases not matched to a gene: 10. The CDR3 DNA reads TGCAGTGCTTCCACTAGACTAGCGGGAGTAAAAGAGACCCAGTACTTC. It is translated as CSASTRLAGVKETQYF.

This clonotype was observed a handful of times. This chain uses TRBV12-3 or TRBV12-4 with TRBJ2-3; D is undetermined. This CDR3 has 14 residues. V lost 2 bases to trimming and J lost 4 bases, with 10 bases between them. CDR3 sequence (DNA): TGTGCCAGCAGTTTATTTGGTCCCCCAGATACGCAGTATTTT. Protein product: CASSLFGPPDTQYF.

This clonotype appeared once. Being one base from a much bigger clone, this may be a read error. The chain employs TRBV5-1 and TRBJ2-3, with TRBD2 identical over 7 bases. In germline, CDR1 is SGHRS, CDR2 YFSETQ. The CDR3 has 17 residues. After removal of 4 bases from V and 2 bases from J, the junction contained 13 bases not matched to a gene. The CDR3 DNA is TGCGCCAGCAGCCCGCTAGTCTGGGACTACACCACAGATACGCAGTATTTT. Translated, it gives CASSPLVWDYTTDTQYF.

This clonotype has only a few counts. The chain carries TRBV6-9 and TRBJ2-1; 7 bases fit TRBD2. V lost 2 bases to trimming and J lost 6 bases; unmatched junction nucleotides: 7. The CDR3 is 15 amino acids. Germline values: CDR1 MNHGY, CDR2 SVAAGI. As DNA, the CDR3 is TGTGCCAGCAGTTATACGGCGGGAGATTCCAATGAGCAGTTCTTC. Translation: CASSYTAGDSNEQFF.